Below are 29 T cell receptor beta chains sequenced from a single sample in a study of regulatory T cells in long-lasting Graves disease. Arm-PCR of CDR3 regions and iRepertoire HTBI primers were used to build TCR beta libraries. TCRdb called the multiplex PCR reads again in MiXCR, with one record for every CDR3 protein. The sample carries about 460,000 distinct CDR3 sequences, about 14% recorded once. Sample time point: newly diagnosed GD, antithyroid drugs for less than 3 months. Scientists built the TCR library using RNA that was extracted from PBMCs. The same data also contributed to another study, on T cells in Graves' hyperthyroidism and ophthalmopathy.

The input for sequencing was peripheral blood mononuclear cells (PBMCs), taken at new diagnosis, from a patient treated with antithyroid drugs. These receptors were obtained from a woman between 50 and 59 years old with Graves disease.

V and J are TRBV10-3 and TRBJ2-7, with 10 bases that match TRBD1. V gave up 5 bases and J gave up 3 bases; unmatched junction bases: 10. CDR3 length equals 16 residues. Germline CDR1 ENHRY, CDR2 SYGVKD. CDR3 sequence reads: CAISYSGTGDLYEQYF. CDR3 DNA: TGTGCCATCAGTTACTCAGGGACAGGGGACCTCTACGAGCAGTACTTC.

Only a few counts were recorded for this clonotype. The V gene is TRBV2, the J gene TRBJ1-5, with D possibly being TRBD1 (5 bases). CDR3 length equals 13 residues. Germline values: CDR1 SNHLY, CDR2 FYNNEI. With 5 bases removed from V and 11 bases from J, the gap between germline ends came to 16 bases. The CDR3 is CASSMSLGQTQHF. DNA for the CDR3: TGTGCCAGCAGTATGTCATTGGGGCAGACCCAGCATTTT.

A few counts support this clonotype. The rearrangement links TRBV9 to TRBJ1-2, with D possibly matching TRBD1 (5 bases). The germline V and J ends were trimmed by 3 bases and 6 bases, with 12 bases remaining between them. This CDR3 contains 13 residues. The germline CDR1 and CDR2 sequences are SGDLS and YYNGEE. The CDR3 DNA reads TGTGCCAGCAGCGCAAACCAGGGTGATGGCTACACCTTC. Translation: CASSANQGDGYTF.

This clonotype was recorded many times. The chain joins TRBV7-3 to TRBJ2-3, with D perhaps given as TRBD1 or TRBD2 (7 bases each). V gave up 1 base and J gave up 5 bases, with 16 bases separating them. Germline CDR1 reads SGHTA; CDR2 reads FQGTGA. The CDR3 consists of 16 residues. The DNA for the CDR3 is TGTGCCAGCAGCTTAAGGCCGTCAGGGGGGGAAGATACGCAGTATTTT. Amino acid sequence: CASSLRPSGGEDTQYF.

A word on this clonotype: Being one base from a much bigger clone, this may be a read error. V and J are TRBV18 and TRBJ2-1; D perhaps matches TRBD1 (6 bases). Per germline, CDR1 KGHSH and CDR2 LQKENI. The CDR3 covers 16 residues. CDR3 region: CASSPPSQGTYNEQSF. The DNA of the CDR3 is TGTGCCAGCTCACCACCGAGCCAGGGGACCTACAATGAGCAGTCCTTC.

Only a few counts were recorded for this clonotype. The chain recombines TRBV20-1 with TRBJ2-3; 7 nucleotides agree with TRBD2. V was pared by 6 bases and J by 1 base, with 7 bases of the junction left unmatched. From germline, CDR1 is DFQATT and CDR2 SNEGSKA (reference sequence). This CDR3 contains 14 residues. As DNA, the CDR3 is TGCAGTGCCCTCAGACTAGCTGGCACAGATACGCAGTATTTT. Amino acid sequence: CSALRLAGTDTQYF.

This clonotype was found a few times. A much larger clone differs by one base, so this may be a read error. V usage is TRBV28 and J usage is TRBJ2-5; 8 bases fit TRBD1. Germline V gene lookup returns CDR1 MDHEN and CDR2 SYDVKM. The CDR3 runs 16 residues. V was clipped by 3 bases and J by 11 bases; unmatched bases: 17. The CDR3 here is CASSFTGTGYYNEQYF. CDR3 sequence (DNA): TGTGCCAGCAGTTTCACCGGGACAGGATACTACAATGAGCAGTACTTC.

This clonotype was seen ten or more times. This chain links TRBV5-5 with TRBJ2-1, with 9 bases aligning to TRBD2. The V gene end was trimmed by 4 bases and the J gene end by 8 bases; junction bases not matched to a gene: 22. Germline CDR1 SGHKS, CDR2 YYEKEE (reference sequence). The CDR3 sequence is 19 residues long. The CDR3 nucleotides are TGTGCCAGCAGCCCCAGGACCGCGGGGGGGCTAGCGGAATTCTATGAGCAGTTCTTC. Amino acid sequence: CASSPRTAGGLAEFYEQFF. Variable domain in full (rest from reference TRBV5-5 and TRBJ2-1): DAGVTQSPTHLIKTRGQQVTLRCSPISGHKSVSWYQQVLGQGPQFIFQYYEKEERGRGNFPDRFSARQFPNYSSELNVNALLLGDSALYLCASSPRTAGGLAEFYEQFFGPGTRLTVL.

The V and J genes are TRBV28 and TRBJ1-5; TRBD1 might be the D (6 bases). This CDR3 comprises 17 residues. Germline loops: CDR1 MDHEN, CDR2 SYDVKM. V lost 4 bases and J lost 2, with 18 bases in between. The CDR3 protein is CASSSGAWIYGNQPQHF. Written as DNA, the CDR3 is TGTGCCAGCAGTTCAGGGGCATGGATTTATGGCAATCAGCCCCAGCATTTT.

CDR3: CASQAGEPYNEQFF. The CDR3 region has the DNA TGCGCCAGCCAAGCGGGAGAACCGTACAATGAGCAGTTCTTC. The V and J genes are TRBV5-1 and TRBJ2-1; 8 bases map to TRBD2. Germline CDR1 reads SGHRS; CDR2 reads YFSETQ. This CDR3 has 14 amino acids. The ends lost 7 bases at V and 4 bases at J; junction bases unmatched: 7.

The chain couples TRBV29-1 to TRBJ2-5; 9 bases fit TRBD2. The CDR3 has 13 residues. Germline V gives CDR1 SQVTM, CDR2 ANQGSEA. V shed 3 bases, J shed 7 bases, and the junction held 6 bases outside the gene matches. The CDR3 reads CSVDVAGVGTQYF. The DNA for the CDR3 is TGCAGCGTTGATGTAGCGGGAGTCGGGACCCAGTACTTC. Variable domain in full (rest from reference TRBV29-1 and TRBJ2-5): SAVISQKPSRDICQRGTSLTIQCQVDSQVTMMFWYRQQPGQSLTLIATANQGSEATYESGFVIDKFPISRPNLTFSTLTVSNMSPEDSSIYLCSVDVAGVGTQYFGPGTRLLVL.

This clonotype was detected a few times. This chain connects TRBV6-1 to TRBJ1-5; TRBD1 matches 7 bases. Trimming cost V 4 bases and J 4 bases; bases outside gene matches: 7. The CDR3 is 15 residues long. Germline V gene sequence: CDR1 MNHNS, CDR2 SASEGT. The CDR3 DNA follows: TGTGCCAGCAGTGTTCAGGGGGGTATAAATCAGCCCCAGCATTTT. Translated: CASSVQGGINQPQHF.

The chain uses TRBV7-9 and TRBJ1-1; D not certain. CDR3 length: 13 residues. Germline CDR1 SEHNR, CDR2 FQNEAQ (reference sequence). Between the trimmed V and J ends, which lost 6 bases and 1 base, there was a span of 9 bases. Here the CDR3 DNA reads TGTGCCAGCAGAAGACACGAGAACACTGAAGCTTTCTTT. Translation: CASRRHENTEAFF.

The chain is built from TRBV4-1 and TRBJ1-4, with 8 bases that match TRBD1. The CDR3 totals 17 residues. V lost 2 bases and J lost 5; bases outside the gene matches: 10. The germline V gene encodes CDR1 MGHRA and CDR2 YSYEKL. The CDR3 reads CASSQPRDRRSNEKLFF. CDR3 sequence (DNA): TGCGCCAGCAGCCAACCCCGGGACAGGCGATCAAATGAAAAACTGTTTTTT.

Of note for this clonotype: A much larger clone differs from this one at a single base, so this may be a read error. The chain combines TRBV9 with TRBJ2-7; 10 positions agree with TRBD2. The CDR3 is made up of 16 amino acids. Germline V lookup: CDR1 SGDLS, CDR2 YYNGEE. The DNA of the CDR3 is TGTGCCAGCAGCGCCCGACGGACTAGCGGAACCTACGAGCGGTACTTC. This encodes CASSARRTSGTYERYF.

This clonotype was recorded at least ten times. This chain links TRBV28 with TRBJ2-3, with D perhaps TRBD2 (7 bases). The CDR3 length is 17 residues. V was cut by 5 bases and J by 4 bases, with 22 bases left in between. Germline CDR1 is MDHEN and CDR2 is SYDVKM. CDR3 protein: CASSPLGGAGWPDTQYF. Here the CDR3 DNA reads TGTGCCAGCAGTCCGTTGGGGGGGGCTGGGTGGCCAGATACGCAGTATTTT.

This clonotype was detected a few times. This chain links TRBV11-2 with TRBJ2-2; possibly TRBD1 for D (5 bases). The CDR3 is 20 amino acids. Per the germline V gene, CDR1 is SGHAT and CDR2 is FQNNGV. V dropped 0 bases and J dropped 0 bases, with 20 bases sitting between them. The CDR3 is CASSLDHVGRRFPNTGELFF. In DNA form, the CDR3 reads TGTGCCAGCAGCTTAGATCACGTGGGGCGACGGTTCCCGAACACCGGGGAGCTGTTTTTT.

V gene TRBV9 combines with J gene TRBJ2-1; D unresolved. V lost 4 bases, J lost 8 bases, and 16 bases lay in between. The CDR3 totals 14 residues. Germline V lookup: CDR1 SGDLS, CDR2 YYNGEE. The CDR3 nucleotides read TGTGCCAGCAGCCCCCCCTCCGGCTCCTATGAGCAGTTCTTC. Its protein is CASSPPSGSYEQFF.

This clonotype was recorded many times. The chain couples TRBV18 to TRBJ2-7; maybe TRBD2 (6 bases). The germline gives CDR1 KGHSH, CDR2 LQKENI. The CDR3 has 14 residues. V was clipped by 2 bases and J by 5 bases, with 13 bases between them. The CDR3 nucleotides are TGTGCCAGCTCACCAGCCCCGGACTACCACGAGCAGTACTTC. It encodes CASSPAPDYHEQYF.

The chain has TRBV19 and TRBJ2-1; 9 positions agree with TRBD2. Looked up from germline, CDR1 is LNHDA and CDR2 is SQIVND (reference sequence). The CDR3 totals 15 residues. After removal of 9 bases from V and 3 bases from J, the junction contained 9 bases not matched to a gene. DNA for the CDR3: TGTGCCAGCCTCCAATCGCGGGAGGGCTACAATGAGCAGTTCTTC. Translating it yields CASLQSREGYNEQFF.

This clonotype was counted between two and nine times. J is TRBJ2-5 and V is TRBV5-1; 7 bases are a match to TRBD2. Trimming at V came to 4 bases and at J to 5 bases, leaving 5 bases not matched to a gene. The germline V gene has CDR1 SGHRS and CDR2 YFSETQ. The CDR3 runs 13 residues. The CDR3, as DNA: TGCGCCAGCAGCCGGGGAGGGTTGGAGACCCAGTACTTC. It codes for CASSRGGLETQYF.

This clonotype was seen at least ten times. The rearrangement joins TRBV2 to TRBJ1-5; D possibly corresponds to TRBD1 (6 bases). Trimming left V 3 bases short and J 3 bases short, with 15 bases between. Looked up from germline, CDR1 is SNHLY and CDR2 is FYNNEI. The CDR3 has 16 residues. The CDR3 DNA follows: TGTGCCAGCAGTGATGGGGGGCGGTTTTTCAATCAGCCCCAGCATTTT. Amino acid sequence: CASSDGGRFFNQPQHF.

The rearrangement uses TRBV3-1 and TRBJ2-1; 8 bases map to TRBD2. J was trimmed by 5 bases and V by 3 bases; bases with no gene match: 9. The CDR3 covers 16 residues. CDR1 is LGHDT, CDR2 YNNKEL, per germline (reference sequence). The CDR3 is CASSQTLLAANNEQFF. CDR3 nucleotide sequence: TGTGCCAGCAGCCAGACTTTACTAGCGGCCAACAATGAGCAGTTCTTC.

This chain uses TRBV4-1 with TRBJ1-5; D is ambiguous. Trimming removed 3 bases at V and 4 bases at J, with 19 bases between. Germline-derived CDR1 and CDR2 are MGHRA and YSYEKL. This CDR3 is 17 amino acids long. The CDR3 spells CASSHKGPGDFNQPQHF. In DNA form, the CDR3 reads TGCGCCAGCAGCCATAAGGGCCCCGGCGACTTTAATCAGCCCCAGCATTTT.

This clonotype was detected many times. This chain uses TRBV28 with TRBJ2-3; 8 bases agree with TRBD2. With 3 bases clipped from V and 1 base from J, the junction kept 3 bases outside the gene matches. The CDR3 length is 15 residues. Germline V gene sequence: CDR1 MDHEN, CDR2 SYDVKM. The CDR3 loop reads CASSLGGRRTDTQYF. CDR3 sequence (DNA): TGTGCCAGCAGTTTGGGCGGGAGGCGCACAGATACGCAGTATTTT.

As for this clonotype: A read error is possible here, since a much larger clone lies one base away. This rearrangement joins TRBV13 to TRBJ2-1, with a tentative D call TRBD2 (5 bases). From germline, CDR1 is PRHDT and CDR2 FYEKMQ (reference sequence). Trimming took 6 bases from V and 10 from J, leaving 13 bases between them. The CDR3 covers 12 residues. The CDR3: CASRQEGGEQFF. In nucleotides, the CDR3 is TGTGCCAGCAGGCAAGAGGGCGGGGAGCAGTTCTTC.

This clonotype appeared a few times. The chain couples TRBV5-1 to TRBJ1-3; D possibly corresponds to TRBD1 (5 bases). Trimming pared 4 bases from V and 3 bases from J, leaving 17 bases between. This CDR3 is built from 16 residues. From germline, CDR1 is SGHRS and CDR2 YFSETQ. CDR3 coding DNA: TGCGCCAGCAGCCATACGGACATAGGGAGTGGAAACACCATATATTTT. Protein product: CASSHTDIGSGNTIYF.

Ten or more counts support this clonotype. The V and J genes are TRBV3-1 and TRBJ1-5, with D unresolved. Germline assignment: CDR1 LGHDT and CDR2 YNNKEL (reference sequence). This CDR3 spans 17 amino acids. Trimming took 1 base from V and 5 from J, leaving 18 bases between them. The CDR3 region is CASSQGVVGIVHQPQHF. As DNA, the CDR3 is TGTGCCAGCAGCCAAGGGGTGGTAGGAATTGTCCATCAGCCCCAGCATTTT.

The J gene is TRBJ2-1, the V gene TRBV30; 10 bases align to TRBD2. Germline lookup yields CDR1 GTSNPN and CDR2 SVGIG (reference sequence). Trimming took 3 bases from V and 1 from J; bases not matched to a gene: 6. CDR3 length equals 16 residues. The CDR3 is CAWSGLAASSYNEQFF. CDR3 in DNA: TGTGCCTGGAGCGGACTAGCGGCCTCATCCTACAATGAGCAGTTCTTC.